This entry is about one T cell receptor beta chain. Its antigen is not identified. The entry originates in a study of Ad26.COV2.S vaccination and SARS-CoV-2 variants. At the level of the study: A COV1001 Ad26.COV2.S trial-arm participant provided the sample. Overall study results and limits: Measures of TCR breadth and depth may have fallen short of total T cell responses.

The CDR3 is 15 amino acids. V lost 1 base to trimming and J lost 0 bases; unmatched junction nucleotides: 1. The germline V gene has CDR1 SEHNR and CDR2 FQNEAQ (reference sequence). Some clones are missing from TCRdb's copy, which holds only in-frame ones; the method was immunoSEQ multiplex PCR. The repertoire includes 300,000 to 400,000 clones, 88% of them detected once, and around 5.8% sits in the top ten. Noted treatment: around 19 received Ad26.COV2.S at low or high dose, single or two shots; about 5 received placebo; per-sample allocation not given. The samples were gathered on day 63 after the first injection of vaccine or placebo.

The TCR sequence derives from a person aged 18-65 years who received the Ad26.COV2.S COVID-19 vaccine or a placebo. The sample was peripheral blood, taken in a trial of Ad26.COV2.S vaccine versus placebo. The chain links TRBV7-9 to TRBJ1-2; 8 positions agree with TRBD1. Written as DNA, the CDR3 is TGTGCCAGCAGCTTAGAGACAGGGGCTAACTATGGCTACACCTTC. Translating it yields CASSLETGANYGYTF.